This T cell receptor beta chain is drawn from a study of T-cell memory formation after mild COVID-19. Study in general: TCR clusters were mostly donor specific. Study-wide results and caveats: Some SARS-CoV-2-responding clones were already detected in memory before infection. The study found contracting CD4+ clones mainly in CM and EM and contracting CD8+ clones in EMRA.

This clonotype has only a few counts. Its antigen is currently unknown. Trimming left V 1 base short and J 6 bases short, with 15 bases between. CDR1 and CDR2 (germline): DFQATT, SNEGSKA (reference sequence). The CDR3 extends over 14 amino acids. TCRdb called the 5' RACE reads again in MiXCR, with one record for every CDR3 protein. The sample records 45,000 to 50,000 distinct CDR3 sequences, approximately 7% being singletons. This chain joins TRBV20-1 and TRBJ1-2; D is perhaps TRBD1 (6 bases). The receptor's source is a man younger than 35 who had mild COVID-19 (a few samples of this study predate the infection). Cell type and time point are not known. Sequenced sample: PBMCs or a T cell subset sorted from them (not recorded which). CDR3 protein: CSARVARGRDGYTF. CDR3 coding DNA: TGCAGTGCTAGAGTTGCCAGGGGACGGGATGGCTACACCTTC.